This paragraph reports one T cell receptor (beta chain). Antigen: not known. Germline lookup yields CDR1 LGHNA and CDR2 YNFKEQ. V was clipped by 4 bases and J by 4 bases; unmatched bases: 12. The CDR3 totals 17 residues. This sample stems from a study of CD8 T cells in ankylosing spondylitis. One entry per CDR3 protein, called by TCRdb with MiXCR from the 5' RACE reads. The sample carries around 770,000 distinct CDR3 sequences, about an eighth recorded once. Findings and limits, study-wide: A TCR beta motif made of eight highly homologous variants seemed typical of ankylosing spondylitis blood. According to the report, clones linked to the disease were significantly enriched in matched synovial fluid samples taken from ankylosing spondylitis patients.

This chain connects TRBV4-2 to TRBJ2-1; 8 bases are shared with TRBD2. This receptor was identified in a male donor with ankylosing spondylitis. Sequencing was done on a sample of blood, either unsorted or a sorted T cell fraction (not recorded which). CDR3 loop: CASSLDPGGASYNEQFF. DNA of the CDR3: TGTGCCAGCAGCCTCGACCCCGGGGGGGCTTCATACAATGAGCAGTTCTTC.